This T cell receptor (beta chain) is from a study of cytomegalovirus exposure and HLA in healthy donors. Findings of the study overall: According to a later analysis, most TCR beta chains associated with CMV appeared HLA-restricted. Researchers reported in a later analysis that a missense DCLRE1C variant was tied to TCR beta V- and J-gene trimming. Productive rates of about 87% or about 30% were seen for most TCR beta V segments in an earlier analysis. An Asian-associated ancestry cluster reportedly showed fewer N-insertions than the approximately 600-donor mean in a later analysis.

This clone was counted a few times. What it binds is unknown. Amplification used 60 Vbeta primers and 13 Jbeta primers. Clones were read by immunoSEQ multiplex PCR, and TCRdb kept only the in-frame ones, dropping some. The sample holds about 70,000 clones, around 70% seen once. The V gene's germline CDR1 is MNHEY and CDR2 SMNVEV (reference sequence). V was shortened by 5 bases and J by 6 bases, with 20 bases between the two germline ends. CDR3 length equals 15 residues. The sample comprised PBMCs. This sequence was found in a human donor in good health. V and J are TRBV27 and TRBJ2-7, with D perhaps matching TRBD2 (6 bases). The CDR3 nucleotides are TGTGCCAGCAGTCTCCGTGGGACTGGAGTCGGCGAGCAGTACTTC. Protein product: CASSLRGTGVGEQYF.